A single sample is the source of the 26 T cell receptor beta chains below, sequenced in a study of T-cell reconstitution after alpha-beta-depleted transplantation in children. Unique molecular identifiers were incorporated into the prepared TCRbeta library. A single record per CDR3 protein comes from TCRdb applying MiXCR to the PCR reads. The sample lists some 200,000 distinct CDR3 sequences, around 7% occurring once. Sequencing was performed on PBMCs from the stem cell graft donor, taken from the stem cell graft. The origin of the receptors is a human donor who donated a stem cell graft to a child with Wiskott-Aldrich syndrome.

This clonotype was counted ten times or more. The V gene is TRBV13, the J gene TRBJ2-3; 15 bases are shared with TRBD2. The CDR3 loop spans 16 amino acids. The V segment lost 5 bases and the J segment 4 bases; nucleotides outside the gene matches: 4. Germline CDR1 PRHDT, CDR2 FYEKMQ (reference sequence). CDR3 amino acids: CASSAGTSGRSDTQYF. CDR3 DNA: TGTGCCAGCAGCGCTGGGACTAGCGGGAGGTCAGATACGCAGTATTTT.

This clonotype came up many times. The CDR3 here is CSARGSGVPRNSPLHF. CDR3 bases: TGCAGTGCTAGAGGCTCAGGTGTACCCCGAAATTCACCCCTCCACTTT. The rearrangement links TRBV20-1 to TRBJ1-6; D call uncertain. CDR1 is DFQATT, CDR2 SNEGSKA, per germline (reference sequence). Deletions cut 1 base from V and 7 bases from J, with 17 bases between. This CDR3 has 16 amino acids.

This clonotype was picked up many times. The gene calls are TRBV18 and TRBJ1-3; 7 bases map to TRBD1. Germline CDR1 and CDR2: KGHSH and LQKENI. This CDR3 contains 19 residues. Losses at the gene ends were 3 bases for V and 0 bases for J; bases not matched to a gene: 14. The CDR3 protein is CASSPFPGQVENSGNTIYF. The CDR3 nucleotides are TGTGCCAGCTCACCCTTCCCAGGACAGGTAGAGAACTCTGGAAACACCATATATTTT.

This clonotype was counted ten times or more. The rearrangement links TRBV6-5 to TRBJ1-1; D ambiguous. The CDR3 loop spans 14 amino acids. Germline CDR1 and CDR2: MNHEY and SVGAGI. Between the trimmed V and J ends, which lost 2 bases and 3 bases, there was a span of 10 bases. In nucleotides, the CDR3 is TGTGCCAGCAGTTACGGGCAGACCTACACTGAAGCTTTCTTT. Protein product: CASSYGQTYTEAFF.

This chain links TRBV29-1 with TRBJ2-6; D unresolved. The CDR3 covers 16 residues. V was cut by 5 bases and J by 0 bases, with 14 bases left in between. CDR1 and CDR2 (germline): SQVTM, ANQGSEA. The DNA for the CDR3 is TGCAGCGTTATAGGTGGCCCCACCTCTGGGGCCAACGTCCTGACTTTC. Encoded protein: CSVIGGPTSGANVLTF.

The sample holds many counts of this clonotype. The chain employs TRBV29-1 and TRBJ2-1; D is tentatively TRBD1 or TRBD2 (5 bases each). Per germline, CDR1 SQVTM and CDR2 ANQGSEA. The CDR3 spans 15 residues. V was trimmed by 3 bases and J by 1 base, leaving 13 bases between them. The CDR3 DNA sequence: TGCAGCGTTGACGGCCAGAGGGGATCCTACAATGAGCAGTTCTTC. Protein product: CSVDGQRGSYNEQFF.

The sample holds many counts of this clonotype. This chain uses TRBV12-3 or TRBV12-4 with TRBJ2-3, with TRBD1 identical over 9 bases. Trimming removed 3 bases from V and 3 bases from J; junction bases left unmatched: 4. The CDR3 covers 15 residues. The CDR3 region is CASSFRDRDTDTQYF. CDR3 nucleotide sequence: TGTGCCAGCAGTTTCCGGGACAGGGATACAGATACGCAGTATTTT.

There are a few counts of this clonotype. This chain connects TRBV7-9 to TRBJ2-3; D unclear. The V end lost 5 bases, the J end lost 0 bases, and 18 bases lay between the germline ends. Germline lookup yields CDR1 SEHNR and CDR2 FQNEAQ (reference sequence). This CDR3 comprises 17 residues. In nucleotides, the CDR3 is TGTGCCAGCAGCCCCCATCTTTGGGGTAGCAGCACAGATACGCAGTATTTT. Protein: CASSPHLWGSSTDTQYF.

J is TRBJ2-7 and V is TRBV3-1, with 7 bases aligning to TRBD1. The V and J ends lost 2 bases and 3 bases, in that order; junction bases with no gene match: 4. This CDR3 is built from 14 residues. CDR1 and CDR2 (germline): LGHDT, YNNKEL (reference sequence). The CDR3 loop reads CASSQFAGGYEQYF. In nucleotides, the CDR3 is TGTGCCAGCAGCCAATTCGCAGGGGGCTACGAGCAGTACTTC.

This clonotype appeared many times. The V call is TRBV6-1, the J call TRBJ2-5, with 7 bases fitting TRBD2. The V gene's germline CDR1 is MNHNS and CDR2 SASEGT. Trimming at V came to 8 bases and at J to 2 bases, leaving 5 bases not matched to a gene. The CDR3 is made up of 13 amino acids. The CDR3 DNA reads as TGTGCCAGCGGGAGGGACTGGCAAGAGACCCAGTACTTC. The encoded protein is CASGRDWQETQYF.

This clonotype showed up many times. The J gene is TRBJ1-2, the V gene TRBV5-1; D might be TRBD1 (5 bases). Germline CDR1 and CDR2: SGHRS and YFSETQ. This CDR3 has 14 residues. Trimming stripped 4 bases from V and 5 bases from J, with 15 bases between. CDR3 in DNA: TGCGCCAGCAGCCCTAGAGGGGTTGGGTATGGCTACACCTTC. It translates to CASSPRGVGYGYTF.

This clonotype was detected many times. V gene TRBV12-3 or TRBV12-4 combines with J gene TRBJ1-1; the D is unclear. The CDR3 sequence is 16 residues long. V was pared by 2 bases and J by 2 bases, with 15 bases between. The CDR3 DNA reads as TGTGCCAGCAGTTTAATATCCCATGGAATAAACACTGAAGCTTTCTTT. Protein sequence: CASSLISHGINTEAFF.

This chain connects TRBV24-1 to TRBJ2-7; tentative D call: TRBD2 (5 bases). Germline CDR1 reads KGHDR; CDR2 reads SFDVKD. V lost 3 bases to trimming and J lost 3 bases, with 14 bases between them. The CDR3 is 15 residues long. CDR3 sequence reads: CATSDKGGRHYEQYF. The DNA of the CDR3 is TGTGCCACCAGTGATAAAGGAGGCAGGCACTACGAGCAGTACTTC.

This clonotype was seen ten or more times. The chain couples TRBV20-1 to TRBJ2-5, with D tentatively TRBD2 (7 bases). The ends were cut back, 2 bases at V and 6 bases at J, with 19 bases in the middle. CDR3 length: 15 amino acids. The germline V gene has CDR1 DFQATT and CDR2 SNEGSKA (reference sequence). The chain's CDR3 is CSARLRGGPRKTQYF. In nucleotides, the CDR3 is TGCAGTGCTAGATTAAGGGGGGGGCCTCGAAAGACCCAGTACTTC.

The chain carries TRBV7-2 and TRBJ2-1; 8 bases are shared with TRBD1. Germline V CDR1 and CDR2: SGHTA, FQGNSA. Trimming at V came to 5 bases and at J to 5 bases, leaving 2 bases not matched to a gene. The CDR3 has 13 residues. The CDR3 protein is CASSATGDNEQFF. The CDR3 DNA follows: TGTGCCAGCAGCGCGACAGGGGACAATGAGCAGTTCTTC.

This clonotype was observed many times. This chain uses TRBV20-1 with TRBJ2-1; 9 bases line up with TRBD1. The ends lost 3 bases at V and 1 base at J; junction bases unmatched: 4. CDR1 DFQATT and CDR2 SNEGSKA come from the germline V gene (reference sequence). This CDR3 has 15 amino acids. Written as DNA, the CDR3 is TGCAGTGCTAGGCCCGGGACAGGGTCCTACAATGAGCAGTTCTTC. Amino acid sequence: CSARPGTGSYNEQFF.

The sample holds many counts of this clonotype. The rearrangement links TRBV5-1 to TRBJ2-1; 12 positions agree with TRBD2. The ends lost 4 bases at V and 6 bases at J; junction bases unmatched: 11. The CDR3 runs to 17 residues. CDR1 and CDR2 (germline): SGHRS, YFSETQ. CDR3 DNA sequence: TGCGCCAGCAGCCTTACGCTAGCGGGGGGGGGACCCAATGAGCAGTTCTTC. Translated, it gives CASSLTLAGGGPNEQFF.

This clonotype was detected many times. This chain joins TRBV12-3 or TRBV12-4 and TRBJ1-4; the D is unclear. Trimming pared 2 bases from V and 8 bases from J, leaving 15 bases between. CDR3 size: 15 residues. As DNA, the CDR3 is TGTGCCAGCAGTTTATCGGCTTTATCTTCGGAAAAACTGTTTTTT. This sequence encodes CASSLSALSSEKLFF.

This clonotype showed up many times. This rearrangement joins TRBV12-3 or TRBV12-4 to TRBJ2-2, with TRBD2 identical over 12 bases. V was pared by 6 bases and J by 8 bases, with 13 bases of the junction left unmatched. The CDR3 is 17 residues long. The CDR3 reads CASRDRWTSGILGELFF. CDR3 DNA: TGTGCCAGCAGGGATCGATGGACTAGCGGGATTTTGGGGGAGCTGTTTTTT.

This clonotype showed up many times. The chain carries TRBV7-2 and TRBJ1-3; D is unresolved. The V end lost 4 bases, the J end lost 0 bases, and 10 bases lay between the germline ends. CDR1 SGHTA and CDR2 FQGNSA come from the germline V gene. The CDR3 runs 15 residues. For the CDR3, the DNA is TGTGCCAGCAGCTACGACGGAGACTCTGGAAACACCATATATTTT. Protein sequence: CASSYDGDSGNTIYF.

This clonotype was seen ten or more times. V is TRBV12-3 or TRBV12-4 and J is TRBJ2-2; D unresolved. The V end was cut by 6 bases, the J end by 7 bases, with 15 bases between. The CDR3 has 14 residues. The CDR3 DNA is TGTGCCAGCAGCAAGATTTCCCCGGGCGGGGAGCTGTTTTTT. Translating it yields CASSKISPGGELFF.

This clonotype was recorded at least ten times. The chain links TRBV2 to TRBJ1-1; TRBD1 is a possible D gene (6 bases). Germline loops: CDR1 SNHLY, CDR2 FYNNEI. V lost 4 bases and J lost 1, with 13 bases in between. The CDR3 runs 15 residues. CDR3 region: CASSVPSTGNTEAFF. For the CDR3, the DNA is TGTGCCAGCAGTGTACCCTCGACAGGGAACACTGAAGCTTTCTTT.

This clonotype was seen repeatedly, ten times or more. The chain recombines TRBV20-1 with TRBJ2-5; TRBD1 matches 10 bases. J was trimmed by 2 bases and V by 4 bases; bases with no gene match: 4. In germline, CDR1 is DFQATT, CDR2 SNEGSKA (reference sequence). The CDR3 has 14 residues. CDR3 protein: CSATGQGTQETQYF. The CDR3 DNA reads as TGCAGTGCTACGGGACAGGGGACTCAAGAGACCCAGTACTTC.

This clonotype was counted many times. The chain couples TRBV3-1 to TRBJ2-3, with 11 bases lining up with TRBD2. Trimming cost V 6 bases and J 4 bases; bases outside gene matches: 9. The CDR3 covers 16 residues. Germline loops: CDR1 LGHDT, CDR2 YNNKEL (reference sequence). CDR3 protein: CASRDFSGRVADTQYF. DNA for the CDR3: TGTGCCAGCAGGGATTTTAGCGGGAGGGTTGCAGATACGCAGTATTTT.

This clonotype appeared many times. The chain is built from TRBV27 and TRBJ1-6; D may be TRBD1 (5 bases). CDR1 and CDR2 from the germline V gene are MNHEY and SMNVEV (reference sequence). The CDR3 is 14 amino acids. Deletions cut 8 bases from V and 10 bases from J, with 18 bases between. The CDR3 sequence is CASGGPTAASPLHF. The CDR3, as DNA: TGTGCCAGCGGGGGTCCCACCGCAGCCTCACCCCTCCACTTT.

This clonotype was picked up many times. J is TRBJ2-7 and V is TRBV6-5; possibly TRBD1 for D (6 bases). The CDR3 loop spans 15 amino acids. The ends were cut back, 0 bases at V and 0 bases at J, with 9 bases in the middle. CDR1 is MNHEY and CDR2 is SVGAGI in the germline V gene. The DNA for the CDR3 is TGTGCCAGCAGTTACTCAGGACAGAGCTCCTACGAGCAGTACTTC. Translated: CASSYSGQSSYEQYF.